This is a list of T cell receptor beta chains from one sample in a study of cytomegalovirus exposure and HLA in healthy donors. Generated by immunoSEQ multiplex PCR, the TCRdb table keeps only in-frame clones and is missing some. Of 150,000 or so clones listed, 84% are singletons. The sequencing sample was made of PBMCs. The receptors shown here come from a man aged 30-40 years in good health and CMV-seropositive. The CDR3 runs from the conserved cysteine through the conserved F or W. Fields, in order: clone size, V gene, D gene, J gene, CDR3 length, CDR3 DNA, CDR3 protein. D genes are given only for firm matches. Rows may omit the clone size; those that give it use once, few, many or a size class.

.,TRBV28,.,TRBJ1-5,16,TGTGCCAGCAGTTTATATCGACTGGGTGGGAATCAGCCCCAGCATTTT,CASSLYRLGGNQPQHF
.,TRBV15,TRBD1,TRBJ2-5,16,TGTGCCACCAGCAGAGGGGGTACAGGGGGGTTAGGGACCCAGTACTTC,CATSRGGTGGLGTQYF
few,TRBV19,TRBD1,TRBJ2-7,13,TGTGCCAGTAGTACCTCGACAGGGGCGGAGCAGTACTTC,CASSTSTGAEQYF
.,TRBV7-9,TRBD2,TRBJ2-3,17,TGTGCCAGCAGCTTAACCCCCGCTAGCGGGAAGGCAGATACGCAGTATTTT,CASSLTPASGKADTQYF
.,TRBV4-1,.,TRBJ1-4,18,TGCGCCAGCAGCCAGCTCGGGCCAGGAGGACGGGGGAATGAAAAACTGTTTTTT,CASSQLGPGGRGNEKLFF
once,TRBV5-8,TRBD2,TRBJ2-3,17,TGTGCCAGCAGCTTATCCGGACTAGCGGGGATAACAGATACGCAGTATTTT,CASSLSGLAGITDTQYF
.,TRBV9,TRBD1,TRBJ2-7,14,TGTGCCAGCAGCTCAGGGACAGTTTCCTACGAGCAGTACTTC,CASSSGTVSYEQYF
.,TRBV7-9,TRBD2,TRBJ2-3,16,TGTGCCAGCAGCGTAATCGGACTAGCGGACTCAGATACGCAGTATTTT,CASSVIGLADSDTQYF
.,TRBV15,.,TRBJ2-5,12,TGTGCCACCAGCAGACGTTTTCAGACCCAGTACTTC,CATSRRFQTQYF
.,TRBV7-9,.,TRBJ2-5,13,TGTGCCAGCAGCCAGACAGGTCAAGAGACCCAGTACTTC,CASSQTGQETQYF
.,TRBV18,.,TRBJ1-5,21,TGTGCCAGCTCACCTATTATCTCGCCGGGATCCCGGTTACATAGCAATCAGCCCCAGCATTTT,CASSPIISPGSRLHSNQPQHF
once,TRBV11-1,TRBD2,TRBJ2-2,16,TGTGCCAGCAGCTTTCTAGCGGGCTCGAACACCGGGGAGCTGTTTTTT,CASSFLAGSNTGELFF
.,TRBV28,.,TRBJ2-7,15,TGTGCCAGCAGCTCTCCCACGGGAGTTTCCTACGAGCAGTACTTC,CASSSPTGVSYEQYF
.,TRBV28,TRBD1,TRBJ1-5,18,TGTGCCAGCAGTTTAGGGGGGACAGTGTTTTATAGCAATCAGCCCCAGCATTTT,CASSLGGTVFYSNQPQHF
.,TRBV19,TRBD1,TRBJ2-7,15,TGTGCCAGTAGTACCCGACAGGGGGCCCTCTACGAGCAGTACTTC,CASSTRQGALYEQYF
.,TRBV7-3,.,TRBJ2-5,13,TGTGCCAGCAGCTTAGGTAGTTTGGAGACCCAGTACTTC,CASSLGSLETQYF
.,TRBV5-1,.,TRBJ2-2,14,TGCGCCAGCAGCCAGGAAGGGAACACCGGGGAGCTGTTTTTT,CASSQEGNTGELFF
once,TRBV29-1,.,TRBJ2-1,13,TGCAGCTCCCCCGGCGGGTATCGCAATGAGCAGTTCTTC,CSSPGGYRNEQFF
.,TRBV14,.,TRBJ2-1,15,TGTGCCAGCAGCCAACGGTTGGGGGCCGACAATGAGCAGTTCTTC,CASSQRLGADNEQFF
.,TRBV28,.,TRBJ1-5,14,TGTGCCAGCAGTTTACATAGCGCGGGCGAGCCCCAGCATTTT,CASSLHSAGEPQHF
.,TRBV29-1,TRBD1,TRBJ2-5,14,TGCAGCGTTGAAGATCGGACCAGGGGGGAGACCCAGTACTTC,CSVEDRTRGETQYF
.,TRBV4-3,TRBD1,TRBJ2-7,16,TGCGCCAGCAGCCAAGAAGGACAGGGGGGGACCTACGAGCAGTACTTC,CASSQEGQGGTYEQYF
few,TRBV28,.,TRBJ1-5,13,TGTGCCAGCAGTTTAAACGGGAATCAGCCCCAGCATTTT,CASSLNGNQPQHF
.,TRBV5-1,.,TRBJ2-7,14,TGCGCCAGCAGCTTGCTAGGGGTAACCTACGAGCAGTACTTC,CASSLLGVTYEQYF
.,TRBV27,.,TRBJ2-3,15,TGTGCCAGCAGTTTAGACTGGGGGGTCCCAGATACGCAGTATTTT,CASSLDWGVPDTQYF
.,TRBV7-6,.,TRBJ2-4,19,TGTGCCAGCAGCATCCCCCGAGGAGTCCAACCTCTAGCCAAAAACATTCAGTACTTC,CASSIPRGVQPLAKNIQYF
.,TRBV30,.,TRBJ1-5,14,TGTGCCTGGAGTGCCGACAGAAACAATCAGCCCCAGCATTTT,CAWSADRNNQPQHF
.,TRBV11-3,TRBD1,TRBJ2-7,15,TGTGCCAGCAGCTTAGCCGGGACAGGAGCCTACGAGCAGTACTTC,CASSLAGTGAYEQYF
.,TRBV6-1,TRBD2,TRBJ2-4,16,TGTGCCAGCAGTGGAGGTAGCGGGAGGGCCAAAAACATTCAGTACTTC,CASSGGSGRAKNIQYF
.,TRBV6-4,TRBD2,TRBJ2-1,15,TGTGCCAGCAGTCGAGCGGGGTCCTATGGCAATGAGCAGTTCTTC,CASSRAGSYGNEQFF
.,TRBV13,TRBD1,TRBJ2-3,16,TGTGCCAGCCGGTCTACCGGGACAGGGGTAGCAGATACGCAGTATTTT,CASRSTGTGVADTQYF
few,TRBV28,.,TRBJ2-3,12,TGTGCCAGTACAGGTCTCACAGATACGCAGTATTTT,CASTGLTDTQYF
once,TRBV5-6,TRBD1,TRBJ2-7,15,TGTGCCAGCAGCTTGGAACAGGGGCGATCCTACGAGCAGTACTTC,CASSLEQGRSYEQYF
.,TRBV28,.,TRBJ1-5,13,TGTGCCAGCGGGGCGGCCAACAATCAGCCCCAGCATTTT,CASGAANNQPQHF
.,TRBV7-3,TRBD2,TRBJ2-7,14,TGTGCCAGCAGCGCCATGGGGACTAGCAGCGAGCAGTACTTC,CASSAMGTSSEQYF
.,TRBV7-2,.,TRBJ1-1,12,TGTGCCAGCAGTCGGGAGAACACTGAAGCTTTCTTT,CASSRENTEAFF
.,TRBV5-5,.,TRBJ1-5,15,TGTGCCAGCAGCTTGGAGCCAGGGCGACTTCAGCCCCAGCATTTT,CASSLEPGRLQPQHF
.,TRBV6-5,.,TRBJ1-1,15,TGTGCCAGCAGTTACTCGACAGACCTTGGCACTGAAGCTTTCTTT,CASSYSTDLGTEAFF
.,TRBV7-2,.,TRBJ2-7,16,TGTGCCAGCAGCTTAAAAATCTTCGGGGAGACCTACGAGCAGTACTTC,CASSLKIFGETYEQYF
.,TRBV19,.,TRBJ1-5,15,TGTGCCAGTAGTATAGGTCAGGAAAGAGATCAGCCCCAGCATTTT,CASSIGQERDQPQHF
.,TRBV19,.,TRBJ1-5,16,TGTGCCAGTAGTACCGGAGGGACTGATAGCAATCAGCCCCAGCATTTT,CASSTGGTDSNQPQHF
.,TRBV7-9,.,TRBJ2-5,16,TGTGCCAGCAGCTCCCCCGACAGAGGTTACTTAGAGACCCAGTACTTC,CASSSPDRGYLETQYF
.,TRBV28,TRBD2,TRBJ2-7,15,TGTGCCAGCAGTTTAAGGCTAGCGGGAGTAAGGGAGCAGTACTTC,CASSLRLAGVREQYF
once,TRBV11-3,TRBD1,TRBJ2-2,15,TGTGCCAGCAGCCCCAGGACAGGGGTCCCCGGGGAGCTGTTTTTT,CASSPRTGVPGELFF
.,TRBV6-1,.,TRBJ2-7,15,TGTGCCAGCAGTGAAGGGCCAGGGACTTCCTACGAGCAGTACTTC,CASSEGPGTSYEQYF
.,TRBV27,.,TRBJ2-7,14,TGTGCCAGCAGTGCCCAGGCTTTGGTCTACGAGCAGTACTTC,CASSAQALVYEQYF
.,TRBV7-9,.,TRBJ1-2,12,TGTGCCAGCAGCTCGACGGGTGCGGGCTACACCTTC,CASSSTGAGYTF
.,TRBV6-5,.,TRBJ2-7,16,TGTGCCAGCAGTTACTCGTTTCACGCGCCCCGAGGCGAGCAGTACTTC,CASSYSFHAPRGEQYF
.,TRBV7-2,.,TRBJ2-3,17,TGTGCCAGCAGCTTAGAGGGCCCAGGAGCGGGCACAGATACGCAGTATTTT,CASSLEGPGAGTDTQYF
.,TRBV7-2,.,TRBJ1-6,14,TGTGCCAGCAGCCCCGGGTTGGGGCGTTCACCCCTCCACTTT,CASSPGLGRSPLHF